The T cell receptor (beta chain) described here comes from a study of beta chain features in type 1 diabetes. The study's findings and limits: Type 1 diabetes patients had moderately but significantly shorter TCRB CDR3s in all four CD4+ subsets.

This clone has only a few counts. Its target is not known. Every sorted population was more than 95% pure. Every bit of the isolated RNA underwent reverse transcription, so sequencing read expressed TCRB transcripts. The protocol was immunoSEQ multiplex PCR, while the TCRdb copy is restricted to in-frame clones and leaves out a portion. The sample yields a few hundred thousand clones, 9.6% seen once. Trimming cost V 1 base and J 2 bases, with 15 bases left between them. CDR3 length: 17 amino acids. Germline V gene lookup returns CDR1 LNHDA and CDR2 SQIVND (reference sequence). Sequenced sample: central memory CD4+ T cells from blood. The chain carries TRBV19 and TRBJ1-5; D gene uncertain. The clonotype originates from a young man with type 1 diabetes. The CDR3, as DNA: TGTGCCAGTAGTATAGCAGGTCCGCAGCAGGGCAATCAGCCCCAGCATTTT. This codes for CASSIAGPQQGNQPQHF.